Sequencing of this T cell receptor beta chain was carried out in a study of blood T cell repertoires in COVID-19. Overall study: Acute-phase and convalescent COVID-19 samples originated in the United States, Italy and Spain. PBMCs, B-cell-depleted T cells, or T cells were the source of the cDNA or gDNA that made up the material.

Authors' methods: Reference gene primer amplification gave estimated nucleated cell counts. The protocol was immunoSEQ multiplex PCR, while the TCRdb copy is restricted to in-frame clones and leaves out a portion. V and J calls and clone size follow that table, whereas D and trimming were derived from the DNA. The table shows about 44,000 clones, with approximately 88% occurring only once. The sequence was collected from a middle-aged woman with acute or convalescent COVID-19. Sequenced sample: peripheral blood.

CDR3 nucleotides: TGTGCCTGGAGCCACGGGGCAGGGGTCTATGGCTACACCTTC. It translates to CAWSHGAGVYGYTF. This sequence joins TRBV30 and TRBJ1-2; D is possibly TRBD1 (6 bases). Germline V gene data show CDR1 as GTSNPN and CDR2 as SVGIG (reference sequence). The V gene lost 3 bases and the J gene lost 4 bases, with 15 bases spanning the gap. This CDR3 is built from 14 residues. Full variable domain (rest looked up from reference TRBV30 and TRBJ1-2): SQTIHQWPATLVQPVGSPLSLECTVEGTSNPNLYWYRQAAGRGLQLLFYSVGIGQISSEVPQNLSASRPQDRQFILSSKKLLLSDSGFYLCAWSHGAGVYGYTFGSGTRLTVV.